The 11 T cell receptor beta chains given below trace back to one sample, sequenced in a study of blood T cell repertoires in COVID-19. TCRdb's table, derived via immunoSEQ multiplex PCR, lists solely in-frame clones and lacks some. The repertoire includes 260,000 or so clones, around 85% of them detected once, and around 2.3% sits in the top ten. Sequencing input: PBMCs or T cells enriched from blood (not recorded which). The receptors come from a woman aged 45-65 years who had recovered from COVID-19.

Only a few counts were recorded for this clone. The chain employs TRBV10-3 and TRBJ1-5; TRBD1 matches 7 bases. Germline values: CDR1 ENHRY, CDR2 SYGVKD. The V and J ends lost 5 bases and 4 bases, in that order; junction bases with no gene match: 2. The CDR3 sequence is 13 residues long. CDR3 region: CAISWDSNQPQHF. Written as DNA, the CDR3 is TGTGCCATCAGTTGGGACAGTAATCAGCCCCAGCATTTT.

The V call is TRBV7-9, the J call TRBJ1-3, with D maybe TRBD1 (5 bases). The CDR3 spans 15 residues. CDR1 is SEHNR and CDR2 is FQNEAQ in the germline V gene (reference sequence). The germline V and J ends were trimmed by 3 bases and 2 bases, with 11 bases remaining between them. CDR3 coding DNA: TGTGCCAGCAGCTTCCCTTCAGGGACTGGAAACACCATATATTTT. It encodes CASSFPSGTGNTIYF.

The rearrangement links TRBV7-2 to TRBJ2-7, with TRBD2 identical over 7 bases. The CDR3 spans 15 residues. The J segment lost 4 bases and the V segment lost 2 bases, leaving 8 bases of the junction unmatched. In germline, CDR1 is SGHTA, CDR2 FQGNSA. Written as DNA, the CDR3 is TGTGCCAGCAGCTTACCTCTGGGAGGGAAATACGAGCAGTACTTC. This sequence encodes CASSLPLGGKYEQYF.

The CDR3 DNA sequence: TGCGCCAGCAGGAGGACAGGCGGTATCTCTGGGGCCAACGTCCTGACTTTC. This translates into CASRRTGGISGANVLTF. The chain employs TRBV5-1 and TRBJ2-6, with 7 bases lining up with TRBD1. The CDR3 is 17 amino acids. Looked up from germline, CDR1 is SGHRS and CDR2 is YFSETQ. The ends lost 5 bases at V and 0 bases at J; junction bases unmatched: 8.

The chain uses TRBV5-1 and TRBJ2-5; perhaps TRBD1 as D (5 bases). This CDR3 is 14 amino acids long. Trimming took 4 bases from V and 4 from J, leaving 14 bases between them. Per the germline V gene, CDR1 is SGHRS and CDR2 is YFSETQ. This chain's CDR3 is CASSAIQTAETQYF. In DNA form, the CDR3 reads TGCGCCAGCAGCGCAATTCAGACAGCAGAGACCCAGTACTTC.

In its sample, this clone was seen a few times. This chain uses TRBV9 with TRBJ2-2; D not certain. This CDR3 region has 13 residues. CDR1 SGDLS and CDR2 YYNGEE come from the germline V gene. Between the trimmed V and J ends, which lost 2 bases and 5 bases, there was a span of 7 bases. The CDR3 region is CASSVGNTGELFF. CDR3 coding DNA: TGTGCCAGCAGCGTCGGTAATACCGGGGAGCTGTTTTTT.

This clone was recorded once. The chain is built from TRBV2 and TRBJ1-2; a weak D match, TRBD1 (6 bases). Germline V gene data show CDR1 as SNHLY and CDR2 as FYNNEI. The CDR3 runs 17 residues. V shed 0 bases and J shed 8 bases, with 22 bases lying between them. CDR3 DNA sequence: TGTGCCAGCAGTGAAGCGGGCAGTGGCGGACAGCGAGGGGGCTACACCTTC. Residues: CASSEAGSGGQRGGYTF.

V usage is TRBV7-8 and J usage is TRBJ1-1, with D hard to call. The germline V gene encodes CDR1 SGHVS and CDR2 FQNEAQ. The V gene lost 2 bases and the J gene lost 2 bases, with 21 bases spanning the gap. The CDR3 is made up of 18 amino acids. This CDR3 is CASSLNARAGRINTEAFF. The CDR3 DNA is TGTGCCAGCAGCTTAAACGCCCGGGCCGGGAGAATAAACACTGAAGCTTTCTTT.

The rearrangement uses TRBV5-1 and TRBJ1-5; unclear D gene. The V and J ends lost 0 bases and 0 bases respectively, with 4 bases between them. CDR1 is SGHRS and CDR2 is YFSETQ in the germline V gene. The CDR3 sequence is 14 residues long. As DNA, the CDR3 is TGCGCCAGCAGCTTGGGCTATAGCAATCAGCCCCAGCATTTT. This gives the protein CASSLGYSNQPQHF.

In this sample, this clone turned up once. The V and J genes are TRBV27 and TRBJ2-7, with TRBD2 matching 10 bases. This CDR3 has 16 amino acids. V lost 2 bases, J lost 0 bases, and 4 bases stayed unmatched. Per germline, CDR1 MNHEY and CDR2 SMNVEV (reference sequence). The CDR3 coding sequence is TGTGCCAGCAGTTTACGGAGCGGGGGGGACTCCTACGAGCAGTACTTC. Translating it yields CASSLRSGGDSYEQYF.

The CDR3 nucleotides read TGTGCCAGCAGCGTAGGGATTTCCCGGCAGAGCGGGGGGTTGAGGGAGCAGTTCTTC. Translating gives CASSVGISRQSGGLREQFF. V and J are TRBV9 and TRBJ2-1; TRBD2 aligns across 9 bases. V lost 0 bases, J lost 10 bases, and 20 bases stayed unmatched. The CDR3 extends over 19 amino acids. Germline V gives CDR1 SGDLS, CDR2 YYNGEE.